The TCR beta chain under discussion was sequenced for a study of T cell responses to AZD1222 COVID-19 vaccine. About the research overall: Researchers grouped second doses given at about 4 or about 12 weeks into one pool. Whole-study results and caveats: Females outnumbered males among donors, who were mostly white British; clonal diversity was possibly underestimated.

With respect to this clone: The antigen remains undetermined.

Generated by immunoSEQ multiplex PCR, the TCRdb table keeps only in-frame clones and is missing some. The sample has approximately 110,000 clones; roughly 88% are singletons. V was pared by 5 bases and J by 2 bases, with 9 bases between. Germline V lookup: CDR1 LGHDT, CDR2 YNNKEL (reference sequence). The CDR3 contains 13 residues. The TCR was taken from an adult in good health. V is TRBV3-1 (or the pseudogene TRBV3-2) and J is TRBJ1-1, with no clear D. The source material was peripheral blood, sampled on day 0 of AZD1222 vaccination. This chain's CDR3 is CASSSNLNTEAFF. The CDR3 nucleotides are TGTGCCAGCAGCTCTAATCTAAACACTGAAGCTTTCTTT.